This T cell receptor (beta chain) comes out of a study of blood T cell repertoires in COVID-19. The CDR3 length is 14 residues. V was shortened by 4 bases and J by 0 bases, with 7 bases between the two germline ends. Germline CDR1 MNHNY, CDR2 SVGAGI (reference sequence). The method was immunoSEQ multiplex PCR; TCRdb's version includes in-frame clones alone and lacks a portion of them. The profile shows roughly 320,000 clones, over 75% of them singletons. This sequence joins TRBV6-6 and TRBJ1-5; D gene uncertain. The specimen was peripheral blood. This sequence originates from a human donor in a cohort sampled during active COVID-19. The CDR3 DNA follows: TGTGCCAGCAGTTCAGGTTTTAGCAATCAGCCCCAGCATTTT. Amino acid sequence: CASSSGFSNQPQHF.